This T cell receptor (beta chain) was identified in a study of shared clonotypes between healthy human individuals. Remarks on this clone: Its antigen is currently unknown.

Study findings and constraints: Naive subsets usually exceeded memory subsets in estimated richness.

TCRdb's table, derived via immunoSEQ multiplex PCR, lists solely in-frame clones and lacks some. The sample carries roughly 2,300,000 clones, roughly 90% recorded once. This clonotype was sampled from a man aged 18 to 30 in good health. Some clones in this sample may be carry-over from other donors' samples. Sequenced sample: naive CD4+ T cells from PBMCs. The subset was: CD45RA+ positively selected.

In DNA form, the CDR3 reads TGTGCCACCAGCAGAGATGGCGTGTTCGGGGATGAGCAGTTCTTC. Protein: CATSRDGVFGDEQFF. V is TRBV15 and J is TRBJ2-1; D may be TRBD2 (5 bases). Germline V CDR1 and CDR2: LNHNV, YYDKDF (reference sequence). The length of the CDR3 is 15 residues. Between the trimmed V and J ends, which lost 0 bases and 8 bases, there was a span of 14 bases.